The sequence of this T cell receptor (beta chain) was determined in a study of T-cell reconstitution after alpha-beta-depleted transplantation in children. Whole-study findings and limits: Roughly two months post-transplant, alpha-beta T cells reportedly originated from several hundred graft clones that had expanded. It was newly produced T cells that mostly accounted for T-cell counts and diversity one year after transplant. Some patients' high day-60 TCRbeta diversity was attributed to recipient cells surviving conditioning.

The CDR3 has 14 residues. The germline V gene encodes CDR1 SGHDT and CDR2 YYEEEE. With 0 bases removed from V and 6 bases from J, the gap between germline ends came to 12 bases. Unique molecular identifiers tagged the TCRbeta library. TCRdb processed the PCR reads anew with MiXCR; each CDR3 protein has one entry. The repertoire holds around 6,500 distinct CDR3 sequences, with about 11% as singletons. This clonotype has ten or more counts. Antigen specificity is unknown. The origin of this receptor is a child younger than two who had a stem cell transplant for acute myeloid leukemia, so the T cells may come from the graft donor. The chain joins TRBV5-6 to TRBJ1-2, with D tentatively TRBD1 (6 bases). This material consisted of PBMCs, mostly from graft donor cells, taken 180 days after TCRalphabeta/CD19-depleted stem cell transplant. For the CDR3, the DNA is TGTGCCAGCAGCTTGGGGACAGAGCTAAATGGCTACACCTTC. Encoded protein: CASSLGTELNGYTF.